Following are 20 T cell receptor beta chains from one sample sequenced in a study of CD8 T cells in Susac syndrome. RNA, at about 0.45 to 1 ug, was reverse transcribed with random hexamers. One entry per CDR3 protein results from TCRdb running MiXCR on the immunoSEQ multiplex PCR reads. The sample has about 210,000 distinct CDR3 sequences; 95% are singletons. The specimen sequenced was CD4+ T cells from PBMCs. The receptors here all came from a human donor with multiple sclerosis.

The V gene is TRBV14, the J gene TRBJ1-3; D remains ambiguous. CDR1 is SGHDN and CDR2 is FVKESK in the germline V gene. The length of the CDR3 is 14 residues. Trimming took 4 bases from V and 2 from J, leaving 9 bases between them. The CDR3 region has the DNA TGTGCCAGCAGCCTGATAACGACTGGAAACACCATATATTTT. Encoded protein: CASSLITTGNTIYF.

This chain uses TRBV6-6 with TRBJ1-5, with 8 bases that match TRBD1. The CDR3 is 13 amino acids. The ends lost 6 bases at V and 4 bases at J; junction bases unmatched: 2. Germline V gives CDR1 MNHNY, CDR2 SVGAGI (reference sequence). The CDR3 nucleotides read TGTGCCAGCAGCCACAGGGGGAATCAGCCCCAGCATTTT. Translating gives CASSHRGNQPQHF.

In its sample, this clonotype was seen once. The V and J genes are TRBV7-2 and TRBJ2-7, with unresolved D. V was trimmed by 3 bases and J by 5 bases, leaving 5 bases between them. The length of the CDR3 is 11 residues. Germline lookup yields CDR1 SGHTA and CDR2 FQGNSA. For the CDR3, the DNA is TGTGCCAGCAGCTTCATGCACGAGCAGTACTTC. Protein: CASSFMHEQYF.

The CDR3 nucleotides are TGCAGTGCAGACCCCACAGGGTACGAGCAGTACTTC. Translating gives CSADPTGYEQYF. The gene calls are TRBV20-1 and TRBJ2-7, with a tentative D call TRBD1 (6 bases). Trimming pared 6 bases from V and 4 bases from J, leaving 13 bases between. The germline V gene encodes CDR1 DFQATT and CDR2 SNEGSKA (reference sequence). This CDR3 is 12 amino acids long.

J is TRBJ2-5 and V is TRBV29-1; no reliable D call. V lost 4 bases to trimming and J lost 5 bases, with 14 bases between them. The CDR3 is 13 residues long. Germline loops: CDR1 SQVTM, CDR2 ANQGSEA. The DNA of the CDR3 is TGCAGCGTTGTGGCAGGCGGTGTTGAGACCCAGTACTTC. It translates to CSVVAGGVETQYF.

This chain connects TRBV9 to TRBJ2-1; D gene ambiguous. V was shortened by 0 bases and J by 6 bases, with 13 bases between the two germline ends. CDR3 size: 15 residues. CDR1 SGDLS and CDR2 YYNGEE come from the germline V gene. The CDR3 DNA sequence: TGTGCCAGCAGCGTAGCTTCGTGGCAGCTCAATGAGCAGTTCTTC. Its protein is CASSVASWQLNEQFF. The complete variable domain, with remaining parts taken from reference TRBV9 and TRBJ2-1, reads DSGVTQTPKHLITATGQRVTLRCSPRSGDLSVYWYQQSLDQGLQFLIQYYNGEERAKGNILERFSAQQFPDLHSELNLSSLELGDSALYFCASSVASWQLNEQFFGPGTRLTVL.

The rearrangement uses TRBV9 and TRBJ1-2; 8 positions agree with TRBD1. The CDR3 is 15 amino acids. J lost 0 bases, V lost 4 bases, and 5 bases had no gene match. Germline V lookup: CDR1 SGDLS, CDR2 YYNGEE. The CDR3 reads CASSIGTGTNYGYTF. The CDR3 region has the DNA TGTGCCAGCAGCATCGGGACAGGAACTAACTATGGCTACACCTTC.

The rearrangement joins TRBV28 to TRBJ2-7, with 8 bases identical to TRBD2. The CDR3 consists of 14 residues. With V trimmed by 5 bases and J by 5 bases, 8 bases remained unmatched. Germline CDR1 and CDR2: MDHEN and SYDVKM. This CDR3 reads CASSGTSVSHEQYF. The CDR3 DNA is TGTGCCAGCAGTGGGACTAGTGTTAGCCACGAGCAGTACTTC.

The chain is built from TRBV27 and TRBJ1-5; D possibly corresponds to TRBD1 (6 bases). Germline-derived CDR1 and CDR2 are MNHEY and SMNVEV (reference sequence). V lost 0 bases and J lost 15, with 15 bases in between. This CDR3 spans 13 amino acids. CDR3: CASSLSRDTPGHF. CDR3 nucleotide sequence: TGTGCCAGCAGTTTATCGAGGGACACCCCTGGGCATTTT.

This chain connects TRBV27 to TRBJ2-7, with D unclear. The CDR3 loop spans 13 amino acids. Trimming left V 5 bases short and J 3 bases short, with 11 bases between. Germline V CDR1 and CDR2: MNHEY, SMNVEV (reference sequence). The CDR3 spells CASSPTKSYEQYF. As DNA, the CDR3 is TGTGCCAGCAGTCCGACGAAAAGCTACGAGCAGTACTTC.

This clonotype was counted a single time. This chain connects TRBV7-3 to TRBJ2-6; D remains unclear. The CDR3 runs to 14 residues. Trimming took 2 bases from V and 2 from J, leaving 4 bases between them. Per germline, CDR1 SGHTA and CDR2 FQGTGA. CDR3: CASSLDPGANVLTF. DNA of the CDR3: TGTGCCAGCAGCTTAGATCCTGGGGCCAACGTCCTGACTTTC.

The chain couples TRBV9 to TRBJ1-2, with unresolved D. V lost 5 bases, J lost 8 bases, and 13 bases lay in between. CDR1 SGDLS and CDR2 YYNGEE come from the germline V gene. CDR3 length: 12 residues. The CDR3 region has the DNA TGTGCCAGCAGTCAACGGGCGCAAGGCTACACCTTC. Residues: CASSQRAQGYTF. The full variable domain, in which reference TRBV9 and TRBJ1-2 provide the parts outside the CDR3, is DSGVTQTPKHLITATGQRVTLRCSPRSGDLSVYWYQQSLDQGLQFLIQYYNGEERAKGNILERFSAQQFPDLHSELNLSSLELGDSALYFCASSQRAQGYTFGSGTRLTVV.

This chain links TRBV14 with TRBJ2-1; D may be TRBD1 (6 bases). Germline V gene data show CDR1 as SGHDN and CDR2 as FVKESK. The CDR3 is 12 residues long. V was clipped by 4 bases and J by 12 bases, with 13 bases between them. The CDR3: CASSLMDSGQFF. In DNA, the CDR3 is TGTGCCAGCAGCCTTATGGACAGCGGGCAGTTCTTC.

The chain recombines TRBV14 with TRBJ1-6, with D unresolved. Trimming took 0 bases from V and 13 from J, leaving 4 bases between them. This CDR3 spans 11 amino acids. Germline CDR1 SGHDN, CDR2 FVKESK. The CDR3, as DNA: TGTGCCAGCAGCCAAGATTGGCCCCTCCACTTT. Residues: CASSQDWPLHF.

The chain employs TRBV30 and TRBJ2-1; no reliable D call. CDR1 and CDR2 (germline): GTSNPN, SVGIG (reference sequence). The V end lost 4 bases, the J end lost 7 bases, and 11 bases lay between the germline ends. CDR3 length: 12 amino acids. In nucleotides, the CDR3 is TGTGCCTGGACTGTAACGAAGAATGAGCAGTTCTTC. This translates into CAWTVTKNEQFF.

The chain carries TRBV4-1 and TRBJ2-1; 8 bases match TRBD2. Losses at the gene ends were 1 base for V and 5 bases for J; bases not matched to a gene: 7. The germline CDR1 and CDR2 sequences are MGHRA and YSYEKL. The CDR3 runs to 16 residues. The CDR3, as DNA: TGCGCCAGCAGCCAAGTTCAGCGGGGGTTTAACAATGAGCAGTTCTTC. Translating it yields CASSQVQRGFNNEQFF.

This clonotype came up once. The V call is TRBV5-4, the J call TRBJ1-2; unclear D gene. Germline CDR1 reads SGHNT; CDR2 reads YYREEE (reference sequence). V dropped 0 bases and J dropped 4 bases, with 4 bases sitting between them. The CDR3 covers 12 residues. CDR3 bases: TGTGCCAGCAGCTTGGAAAGCTATGGCTACACCTTC. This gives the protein CASSLESYGYTF.

CDR3 residues: CASSVTVQETQYF. The CDR3, as DNA: TGTGCCAGCAGCGTGACAGTCCAAGAGACCCAGTACTTC. This rearrangement joins TRBV7-7 to TRBJ2-5; D perhaps matches TRBD1 (5 bases). The germline V gene has CDR1 SSHAT and CDR2 FNYEAQ (reference sequence). V lost 5 bases, J lost 1 base, and 8 bases lay in between. This CDR3 region has 13 residues. The variable domain in full, with the rest retrieved from reference TRBV7-7 and TRBJ2-5, is GAGVSQSPRYKVTKRGQDVTLRCDPISSHATLYWYQQALGQGPEFLTYFNYEAQPDKSGLPSDRFSAERPEGSISTLTIQRTEQRDSAMYRCASSVTVQETQYFGPGTRLLVL.

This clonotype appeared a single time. The CDR3 protein is CASSQDSGGETQYF. Written as DNA, the CDR3 is TGTGCCAGCAGCCAAGATTCAGGGGGAGAGACCCAGTACTTC. This rearrangement joins TRBV3-1 to TRBJ2-5; 7 positions match TRBD1. Trimming removed 0 bases from V and 4 bases from J; junction bases left unmatched: 2. Per the germline V gene, CDR1 is LGHDT and CDR2 is YNNKEL (reference sequence). This CDR3 is built from 14 residues.

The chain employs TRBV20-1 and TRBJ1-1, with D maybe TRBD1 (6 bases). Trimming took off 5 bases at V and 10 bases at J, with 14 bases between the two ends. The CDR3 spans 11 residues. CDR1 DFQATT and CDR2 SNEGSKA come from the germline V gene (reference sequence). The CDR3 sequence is CSAAQGVIAFF. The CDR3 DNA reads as TGCAGTGCTGCACAGGGAGTTATAGCTTTCTTT.